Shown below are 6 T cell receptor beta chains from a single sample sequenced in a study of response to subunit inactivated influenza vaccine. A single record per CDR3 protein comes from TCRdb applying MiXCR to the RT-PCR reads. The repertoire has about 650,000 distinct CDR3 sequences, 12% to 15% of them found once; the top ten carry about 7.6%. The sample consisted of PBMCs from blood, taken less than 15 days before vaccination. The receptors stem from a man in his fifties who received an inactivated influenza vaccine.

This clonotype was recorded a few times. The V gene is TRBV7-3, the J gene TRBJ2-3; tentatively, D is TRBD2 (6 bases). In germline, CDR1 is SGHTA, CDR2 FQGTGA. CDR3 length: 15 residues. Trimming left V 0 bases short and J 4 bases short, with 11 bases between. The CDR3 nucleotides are TGTGCCAGCAGCTTAACCCTCGGGAGCGCAGATACGCAGTATTTT. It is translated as CASSLTLGSADTQYF.

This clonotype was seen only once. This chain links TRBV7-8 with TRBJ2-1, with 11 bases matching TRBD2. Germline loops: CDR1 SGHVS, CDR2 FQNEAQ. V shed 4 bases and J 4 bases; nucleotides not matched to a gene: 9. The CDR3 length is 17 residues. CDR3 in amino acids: CASSSLWGLAEYNEQFF. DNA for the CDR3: TGTGCCAGCAGCTCCCTGTGGGGACTAGCGGAATACAATGAGCAGTTCTTC.

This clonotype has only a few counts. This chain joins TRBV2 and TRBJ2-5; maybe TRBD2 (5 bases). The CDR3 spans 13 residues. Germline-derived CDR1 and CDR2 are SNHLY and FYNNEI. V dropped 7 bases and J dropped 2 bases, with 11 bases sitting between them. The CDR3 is CASILARQETQYF. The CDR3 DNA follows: TGTGCCAGCATCCTAGCCCGGCAAGAGACCCAGTACTTC.

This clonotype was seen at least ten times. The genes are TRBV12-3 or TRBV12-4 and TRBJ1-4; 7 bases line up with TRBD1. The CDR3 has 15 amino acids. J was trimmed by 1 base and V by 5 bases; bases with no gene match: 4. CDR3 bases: TGTGCCAGCAGTCCCCGGACAGGAACTAATGAAAAACTGTTTTTT. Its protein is CASSPRTGTNEKLFF.

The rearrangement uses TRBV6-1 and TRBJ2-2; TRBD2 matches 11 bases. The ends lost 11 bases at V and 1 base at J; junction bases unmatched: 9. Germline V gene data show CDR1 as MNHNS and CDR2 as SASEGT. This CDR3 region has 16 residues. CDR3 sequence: CAVSPGLAENTGELFF. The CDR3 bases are TGTGCCGTGTCACCGGGACTAGCGGAGAACACCGGGGAGCTGTTTTTT.

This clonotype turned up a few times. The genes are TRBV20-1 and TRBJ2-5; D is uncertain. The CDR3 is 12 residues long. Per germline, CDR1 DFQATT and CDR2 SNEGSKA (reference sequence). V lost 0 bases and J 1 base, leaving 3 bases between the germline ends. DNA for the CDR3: TGCAGTGCTAGAGACTCCCAAGAGACCCAGTACTTC. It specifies CSARDSQETQYF.